This T cell receptor (beta chain) comes out of a study of CXCR3-negative and CXCR3-positive naive CD8 T cells. Points on this clonotype: What it binds is unknown.

Via 5' RACE with UMI labels, TRB cDNA libraries were prepared. For each CDR3 protein, TCRdb gives one entry from its re-call of the 5' RACE reads, without DNA. Recorded for this sample: some 100,000 distinct CDR3 sequences. Every subset of CD8+ T cells was sorted in triplicate at some 310,000 cells each. In germline, CDR1 is MDHEN, CDR2 SYDVKM. The CDR3 length is 11 residues. Overall study results and limits: Higher TRB CDR3 hydrophobicity marked CXCR3-positive naive cells relative to CXCR3-negative naive cells.

Sequenced sample: naive CXCR3+ CD8+ T cells from blood. Indicated subset: CD45RO-CCR7+CD27+CD95- naive CD8+ T cells expressing CXCR3 (TNR3+). The chain combines TRBV28 with TRBJ2-3. This TCR derives from a human donor in good health. Some clones in this sample may be carry-over from other donors' samples. This chain's CDR3 is CASHSTDTQYF.